Following are 32 T cell receptor beta chains from one sample sequenced in a study of blood T cells in healthy people across ages. Sample-barcoded 5' priming and a J-beta primer mix drove a second PCR of about 6 to 12 cycles. TCRdb itself ran the 5' RACE reads through MiXCR, one entry per CDR3 protein. This sample has hundreds of thousands of distinct CDR3 sequences, with 45% to 50% found just once. The sequenced sample was blood. These receptors were collected from a woman in her sixties in good health.

The chain has TRBV12-5 and TRBJ2-4; 7 bases match TRBD1. After removal of 6 bases from V and 4 bases from J, the junction contained 9 bases not matched to a gene. This CDR3 contains 15 residues. CDR1 is LGHNT, CDR2 FRNRAP, per germline. The CDR3 sequence: CASGSWDSGKNIQYF. In nucleotides, the CDR3 is TGTGCTAGTGGCTCTTGGGACAGCGGAAAAAACATTCAGTACTTC.

The chain links TRBV24-1 to TRBJ2-1; D not resolved. Trimming shortened V by 4 bases and J by 7 bases, and 7 bases separated the two germline ends. CDR1 is KGHDR, CDR2 SFDVKD, per germline. The CDR3 is made up of 12 amino acids. For the CDR3, the DNA is TGTGCCACCAGTGAGGCGAGAAATGAGCAGTTCTTC. This translates into CATSEARNEQFF.

The chain carries TRBV27 and TRBJ1-2; 10 bases are shared with TRBD1. CDR3 length equals 17 residues. With 5 bases clipped from V and 5 bases from J, the junction kept 14 bases outside the gene matches. The germline V gene encodes CDR1 MNHEY and CDR2 SMNVEV (reference sequence). CDR3 DNA sequence: TGTGCCAGCAGTCCCTCGTGGGGGGACAGGGGAAATTATGGCTACACCTTC. As protein: CASSPSWGDRGNYGYTF.

This clonotype has just a few counts. V gene TRBV2 combines with J gene TRBJ2-5; 10 bases are shared with TRBD2. CDR1 is SNHLY and CDR2 is FYNNEI in the germline V gene. CDR3 length: 14 residues. Germline trimming cut 6 bases from V and 3 bases from J; bases unmatched to any gene: 4. The CDR3, as DNA: TGTGCCAGCAGCGGGACTAGCGCCAAAGAGACCCAGTACTTC. Protein: CASSGTSAKETQYF.

The chain carries TRBV6-1 and TRBJ1-1; no clear D. Germline-derived CDR1 and CDR2 are MNHNS and SASEGT. The CDR3 covers 13 residues. The V and J ends lost 6 bases and 4 bases respectively, with 12 bases between them. This CDR3 reads CASRGRGVTEAFF. CDR3 coding DNA: TGTGCCAGCAGGGGCCGTGGGGTCACTGAAGCTTTCTTT.

The CDR3 sequence is CASSAGGDTQYF. Written as DNA, the CDR3 is TGTGCCAGCAGCGCGGGCGGGGATACGCAGTATTTT. The chain carries TRBV6-6 and TRBJ2-3; D possibly corresponds to TRBD2 (5 bases). Looked up from germline, CDR1 is MNHNY and CDR2 is SVGAGI (reference sequence). The CDR3 totals 12 residues. V dropped 6 bases and J dropped 6 bases, with 10 bases sitting between them.

A few counts support this clonotype. The CDR3 spells CASSFLMNTEAFF. CDR3 DNA sequence: TGTGCCAGCAGTTTCTTAATGAACACTGAAGCTTTCTTT. This rearrangement joins TRBV7-9 to TRBJ1-1; D ambiguous. CDR3 size: 13 residues. From germline, CDR1 is SEHNR and CDR2 FQNEAQ (reference sequence). The germline V and J ends were trimmed by 6 bases and 0 bases, with 8 bases remaining between them.

V and J are TRBV7-2 and TRBJ2-1; 12 bases fit TRBD2. Germline CDR1 is SGHTA and CDR2 is FQGNSA. The CDR3 has 16 residues. Trimming took 5 bases from V and 6 from J; bases not matched to a gene: 8. CDR3 in amino acids: CASSASRGLAGNEQFF. Here the CDR3 DNA reads TGTGCCAGCAGCGCCTCCCGGGGACTAGCGGGCAATGAGCAGTTCTTC.

The chain uses TRBV10-3 and TRBJ2-2; 7 bases agree with TRBD2. The CDR3 is made up of 17 amino acids. The germline V gene encodes CDR1 ENHRY and CDR2 SYGVKD. V shed 6 bases and J 5 bases; nucleotides not matched to a gene: 15. The CDR3 loop is CAISGQHAGAGTGELFF. As DNA, the CDR3 is TGTGCCATCAGCGGGCAACATGCGGGAGCAGGGACCGGGGAGCTGTTTTTT.

The rearrangement uses TRBV6-5 and TRBJ1-1; 8 positions match TRBD1. V shed 5 bases and J 4 bases; nucleotides not matched to a gene: 9. CDR3 length equals 15 residues. Germline CDR1 and CDR2: MNHEY and SVGAGI. The CDR3 sequence is CASSQGQGRSTEAFF. The CDR3 DNA follows: TGTGCCAGCAGTCAAGGACAGGGACGGTCCACTGAAGCTTTCTTT.

The chain combines TRBV4-1 with TRBJ2-7; 7 bases map to TRBD1. J lost 2 bases, V lost 1 base, and 8 bases had no gene match. The length of the CDR3 is 16 residues. The germline V gene encodes CDR1 MGHRA and CDR2 YSYEKL. The chain's CDR3 is CASSQGGVTGTYEQYF. As DNA, the CDR3 is TGCGCCAGCAGCCAAGGAGGTGTGACAGGGACCTACGAGCAGTACTTC.

J is TRBJ1-1 and V is TRBV30; D call uncertain. This CDR3 has 13 residues. Trimming removed 3 bases from V and 6 bases from J, with 14 bases in between. The germline V gene encodes CDR1 GTSNPN and CDR2 SVGIG (reference sequence). CDR3 sequence (DNA): TGTGCCTGGAGCATACAGCTCTTTGCTGAAGCTTTCTTT. This sequence encodes CAWSIQLFAEAFF.

Details on this clonotype: One end of the junction fails to match germline, which may point to a read error. The CDR3 here is CSARDTLAGGSHNEQFF. DNA of the CDR3: TGCAGTGCTAGAGATACCCTAGCGGGAGGCTCCCACAATGAGCAGTTCTTC. The chain joins TRBV20-1 to TRBJ2-1; 11 bases agree with TRBD2. The germline V gene has CDR1 DFQATT and CDR2 SNEGSKA (reference sequence). The CDR3 runs 17 residues.

The CDR3 nucleotides are TGTGCCAGCAGCTTATGGATCCGCACAGATACGCAGTATTTT. Protein: CASSLWIRTDTQYF. The genes are TRBV11-2 and TRBJ2-3; unclear D gene. Germline CDR1 reads SGHAT; CDR2 reads FQNNGV. Trimming stripped 2 bases from V and 1 base from J, with 7 bases between. The CDR3 runs 14 residues.

The chain is built from TRBV4-2 and TRBJ2-5; tentatively, D is TRBD1 (6 bases). Between the trimmed V and J ends, which lost 0 bases and 11 bases, there was a span of 16 bases. This CDR3 spans 14 amino acids. CDR1 is LGHNA and CDR2 is YNFKEQ in the germline V gene. CDR3 region: CASSQDMGAGEQYF. CDR3 coding DNA: TGTGCCAGCAGCCAAGATATGGGGGCTGGTGAGCAGTACTTC.

With respect to this clonotype: At one end, the junction sequence differs from germline, possibly due to a read error. The V and J genes are TRBV9 and TRBJ2-2; D unresolved. CDR3 length: 13 amino acids. Germline V gene data show CDR1 as SGDLS and CDR2 as YYNGEE. CDR3 loop: CVSSARNTGELFF. Here the CDR3 DNA reads TGTGTCAGCAGCGCCCGAAACACCGGGGAGCTGTTTTTT.

The sample holds a few counts of this clonotype. V gene TRBV20-1 combines with J gene TRBJ1-4; unclear D gene. Trimming took 5 bases from V and 5 from J, leaving 9 bases between them. The CDR3 has 12 amino acids. Germline values: CDR1 DFQATT, CDR2 SNEGSKA (reference sequence). The CDR3 sequence: CSASTRNEKLFF. The CDR3 DNA follows: TGCAGTGCTTCCACCAGGAATGAAAAACTGTTTTTT.

This clonotype was seen a few times. The chain has TRBV3-1 and TRBJ2-7; D remains ambiguous. Trimming shortened V by 1 base and J by 6 bases, and 7 bases separated the two germline ends. The germline V gene has CDR1 LGHDT and CDR2 YNNKEL (reference sequence). CDR3 length: 12 amino acids. The CDR3 sequence: CASSQVNTEQYF. The CDR3 DNA follows: TGTGCCAGCAGCCAAGTGAACACCGAGCAGTACTTC.

This clonotype was seen more than once but under ten times. The CDR3 DNA reads TGTGCCAGCAGCGTAAGGCCAGGGGGTACTGGGGCCAACGTCCTGACTTTC. Protein product: CASSVRPGGTGANVLTF. The V and J genes are TRBV9 and TRBJ2-6; 7 nucleotides line up with TRBD1. This CDR3 is built from 17 residues. The germline CDR1 and CDR2 sequences are SGDLS and YYNGEE. V was pared by 1 base and J by 2 bases, with 6 bases of the junction left unmatched.

This clonotype has a count of ten or more. This chain joins TRBV25-1 and TRBJ2-4, with a possible D match to TRBD2 (5 bases). The germline CDR1 and CDR2 sequences are MGHDK and SYGVNS. V was trimmed by 3 bases and J by 1 base, leaving 7 bases between them. This CDR3 comprises 14 residues. This chain's CDR3 is CASSDSGAKNIQYF. CDR3 sequence (DNA): TGTGCCAGCAGTGACTCGGGGGCCAAAAACATTCAGTACTTC.

The CDR3 DNA sequence: TGTGCCAGCAGCCCACGGGAAAGGGTTGGTCTCTACGAGCAGTACTTC. This translates into CASSPRERVGLYEQYF. The chain uses TRBV11-2 and TRBJ2-7, with D perhaps TRBD2 (5 bases). Germline V gene data show CDR1 as SGHAT and CDR2 as FQNNGV. The CDR3 totals 16 residues. Trimming took 5 bases from V and 3 from J, leaving 20 bases between them.

This clonotype was counted at least ten times. The chain combines TRBV12-3 or TRBV12-4 with TRBJ2-7; 12 bases fit TRBD2. This CDR3 is 15 amino acids long. The trim removed 3 bases at V and 3 bases at J, leaving 3 bases unmatched. Written as DNA, the CDR3 is TGTGCCAGCAGTTTCGGACTAGCGGGGAACTACGAGCAGTACTTC. It yields the protein CASSFGLAGNYEQYF.

This chain joins TRBV7-2 and TRBJ1-5, with unresolved D. The V gene lost 0 bases and the J gene lost 5 bases, with 5 bases spanning the gap. Germline-derived CDR1 and CDR2 are SGHTA and FQGNSA. This CDR3 is built from 13 residues. The CDR3 DNA reads as TGTGCCAGCAGCTTAGCGCTTGATCAGCCCCAGCATTTT. It translates to CASSLALDQPQHF. The full variable domain, its missing parts supplied by reference TRBV7-2 and TRBJ1-5, is GAGVSQSPSNKVTEKGKDVELRCDPISGHTALYWYRQSLGQGLEFLIYFQGNSAPDKSGLPSDRFSAERTGGSVSTLTIQRTQQEDSAVYLCASSLALDQPQHFGDGTRLSIL.

The table lists this clonotype with many counts. This rearrangement joins TRBV28 to TRBJ2-1, with D perhaps TRBD1 (6 bases). The CDR3 has 13 amino acids. Germline CDR1 reads MDHEN; CDR2 reads SYDVKM. V was cut by 8 bases and J by 4 bases, with 12 bases left in between. The CDR3 protein is CASAGQLYNEQFF. CDR3 nucleotide sequence: TGTGCCAGCGCCGGACAGCTTTACAATGAGCAGTTCTTC.

As regards this clonotype: Sequence at one end of the junction differs from germline and may be a read error. V gene TRBV27 combines with J gene TRBJ2-1; TRBD2 matches 8 bases. CDR1 and CDR2 (germline): MNHEY, SMNVEV (reference sequence). The CDR3 is 16 residues long. DNA of the CDR3: TGTGCCAGCAGTAACCCCGGGACTAGGTTCTACGATGAGCAGTTCTTC. As protein: CASSNPGTRFYDEQFF.

The gene calls are TRBV6-2 or TRBV6-3 and TRBJ2-3; the D gene is possibly TRBD2 (5 bases). CDR1 MNHEY and CDR2 SVGEGT come from the germline V gene. This CDR3 has 11 residues. Trimming shortened V by 7 bases and J by 5 bases, and 7 bases separated the two germline ends. CDR3 residues: CASMRVDTQYF. The CDR3 DNA follows: TGTGCCAGCATGAGGGTAGATACGCAGTATTTT.

This clonotype was counted only a few times. The V and J genes are TRBV6-5 and TRBJ2-7; 7 bases map to TRBD2. The CDR3 runs 15 residues. Unmatched junction bases numbered 10, after V lost 8 bases and J lost 0 bases. Germline loops: CDR1 MNHEY, CDR2 SVGAGI. In DNA form, the CDR3 reads TGTGCCAGCCAACTGGAAGCGGGAAACTCCTACGAGCAGTACTTC. This gives the protein CASQLEAGNSYEQYF.

Remarks on this clonotype: This may arise from a read error, as a much more abundant clone is one base away. V is TRBV7-8 and J is TRBJ1-5; tentative D call: TRBD1 (5 bases). The CDR3 extends over 14 amino acids. CDR1 SGHVS and CDR2 FQNEAQ come from the germline V gene. The CDR3 reads CASSVATVNGPQHF. The CDR3 DNA reads as TGTGCCAGCAGCGTAGCGACAGTCAATGGGCCCCAGCATTTT. Looking up the rest from reference TRBV7-8 and TRBJ1-5 gives the full variable domain: GAGVSQSPRYKVAKRGQDVALRCDPISGHVSLFWYQQALGQGPEFLTYFQNEAQLDKSGLPSDRFFAERPEGSVSTLKIQRTQQEDSAVYLCASSVATVNGPQHFGDGTRLSIL.

This clonotype was seen once. The genes are TRBV20-1 and TRBJ1-1, with no clear D. The CDR3 has 15 residues. Looked up from germline, CDR1 is DFQATT and CDR2 is SNEGSKA (reference sequence). V lost 4 bases to trimming and J lost 1 base, with 16 bases between them. The CDR3 is CSATHVGIRNTEAFF. In nucleotides, the CDR3 is TGCAGTGCTACCCATGTTGGGATTCGGAACACTGAAGCTTTCTTT.

This clonotype was seen a few times. V gene TRBV27 combines with J gene TRBJ2-7; 8 bases align to TRBD1. Trimming cost V 8 bases and J 3 bases; bases outside gene matches: 3. Germline-derived CDR1 and CDR2 are MNHEY and SMNVEV (reference sequence). The CDR3 consists of 12 residues. DNA for the CDR3: TGTGCCAGCGGGGACAGGTACTACGAGCAGTACTTC. It specifies CASGDRYYEQYF.

V is TRBV28 and J is TRBJ1-2; D is possibly TRBD1 (5 bases). Germline lookup yields CDR1 MDHEN and CDR2 SYDVKM. The V end lost 5 bases, the J end lost 8 bases, and 15 bases lay between the germline ends. The CDR3 sequence is 13 residues long. Here the CDR3 DNA reads TGTGCCAGCAGTGGGGCAGAACCTTTGGGCTACACCTTC. Protein product: CASSGAEPLGYTF.

Comment on this clonotype: A much larger clonotype is one base distant, so this may be a read error. The chain couples TRBV2 to TRBJ2-7; the match to TRBD2 covers 7 bases. Germline V lookup: CDR1 SNHLY, CDR2 FYNNEI. The CDR3 contains 13 residues. J lost 7 bases, V lost 8 bases, and 11 bases had no gene match. Written as DNA, the CDR3 is TGTGCCAGCCAGGGAGTGGGGGGGGTTGAGCAGTACTTC. Its translation: CASQGVGGVEQYF.